A single sample gave rise to the 9 T cell receptor beta chains below, sequenced in a study of cytomegalovirus exposure and HLA in healthy donors. PCR employed 60 Vbeta and 13 Jbeta primers. The repertoire was sequenced with immunoSEQ multiplex PCR; TCRdb's copy has only in-frame clones and lacks some. The sample records 95,000 to 120,000 clones, approximately 80% being singletons. Sequenced material: PBMCs. These receptors were obtained from a woman aged 25 to 39 in good health and CMV-seropositive.

The CDR3 DNA reads TGTGCCAGCAGCTTGCCCCGGAGGGCCCCCTCTGAGCAGTACTTC. Residues: CASSLPRRAPSEQYF. V and J are TRBV11-1 and TRBJ2-7; TRBD2 might be the D (6 bases). This CDR3 has 15 amino acids. Per the germline V gene, CDR1 is SGHAT and CDR2 is FQDESV (reference sequence). V was clipped by 3 bases and J by 7 bases, with 19 bases between them. Supplemented by reference TRBV11-1 and TRBJ2-7, the full variable domain reads EAEVAQSPRYKITEKSQAVAFWCDPISGHATLYWYRQILGQGPELLVQFQDESVVDDSQLPKDRFSAERLKGVDSTLKIQPAELGDSAMYLCASSLPRRAPSEQYFGPGTRLTVT.

This chain links TRBV15 with TRBJ1-4; maybe TRBD1 (5 bases). This CDR3 spans 19 amino acids. Germline CDR1 reads LNHNV; CDR2 reads YYDKDF (reference sequence). Trimming pared 3 bases from V and 2 bases from J, leaving 22 bases between. CDR3 DNA: TGTGCCACCAGCAGGGAGCTTCTGGGGGGGGGTCGGACTAATGAAAAACTGTTTTTT. Translated: CATSRELLGGGRTNEKLFF.

The chain joins TRBV5-1 to TRBJ2-1; 12 bases are a match to TRBD2. The CDR3 is 17 residues long. Germline trimming cut 0 bases from V and 3 bases from J; bases unmatched to any gene: 4. In germline, CDR1 is SGHRS, CDR2 YFSETQ. CDR3 nucleotide sequence: TGCGCCAGCAGCTTGGGACTAGCGGGAGTAAACTACAATGAGCAGTTCTTC. It is translated as CASSLGLAGVNYNEQFF.

The DNA for the CDR3 is TGTGCCTTAGGGACAGGGGGCCCAACCCCTGGGGCCAACGTCCTGACTTTC. It codes for CALGTGGPTPGANVLTF. This rearrangement joins TRBV30 to TRBJ2-6; 12 nucleotides match TRBD1. The CDR3 length is 17 residues. The V gene's germline CDR1 is GTSNPN and CDR2 SVGIG (reference sequence). V dropped 7 bases and J dropped 2; count of bases not matched to a gene: 9.

The chain joins TRBV2 to TRBJ2-2, with D unresolved. The germline V gene has CDR1 SNHLY and CDR2 FYNNEI. The CDR3 is made up of 14 amino acids. Trimming removed 2 bases at V and 1 base at J, with 5 bases between. DNA for the CDR3: TGTGCCAGCAGTGAATCCAAGAACACCGGGGAGCTGTTTTTT. Translated: CASSESKNTGELFF.

The chain links TRBV5-1 to TRBJ1-4, with TRBD1 matching over 7 bases. After removal of 5 bases from V and 5 bases from J, the junction contained 6 bases not matched to a gene. The CDR3 totals 14 residues. In germline, CDR1 is SGHRS, CDR2 YFSETQ. The CDR3 here is CASRSGTENEKLFF. The DNA for the CDR3 is TGCGCCAGCAGATCAGGGACAGAAAATGAAAAACTGTTTTTT. Variable domain in full (rest from reference TRBV5-1 and TRBJ1-4): KAGVTQTPRYLIKTRGQQVTLSCSPISGHRSVSWYQQTPGQGLQFLFEYFSETQRNKGNFPGRFSGRQFSNSRSEMNVSTLELGDSALYLCASRSGTENEKLFFGSGTQLSVL.

The chain joins TRBV4-2 to TRBJ2-3; the match to TRBD2 covers 9 bases. CDR3 length: 16 amino acids. The ends lost 1 base at V and 1 base at J; junction bases unmatched: 3. CDR1 LGHNA and CDR2 YNFKEQ come from the germline V gene. The chain's CDR3 is CASSQGASGGTDTQYF. The CDR3 region has the DNA TGTGCCAGCAGCCAAGGAGCTAGCGGGGGCACAGATACGCAGTATTTT.

The rearrangement joins TRBV6-5 to TRBJ1-6; D is uncertain. Germline CDR1 is MNHEY and CDR2 is SVGAGI. V lost 2 bases and J 6 bases, leaving 14 bases between the germline ends. CDR3 length equals 16 residues. The CDR3 nucleotides read TGTGCCAGCAGTTACGATACAGTCCTAAGTAATTCACCCCTCCACTTT. Its translation: CASSYDTVLSNSPLHF.

The J gene is TRBJ2-1, the V gene TRBV19; 13 positions agree with TRBD2. V lost 1 base to trimming and J lost 3 bases; unmatched junction nucleotides: 9. Per the germline V gene, CDR1 is LNHDA and CDR2 is SQIVND (reference sequence). The CDR3 sequence is 19 residues long. Here the CDR3 reads CASSIGLAGGVGFYNEQFF. The CDR3 nucleotides read TGTGCCAGTAGTATAGGACTAGCGGGAGGAGTCGGGTTCTACAATGAGCAGTTCTTC.